The TCR beta chain described here comes from a study of blood T cell repertoires in COVID-19. The wider study: Spain, Italy and the United States supplied samples that represented acute and convalescent COVID-19. From T cells, B-cell-depleted T cells, or PBMCs came the material, which was cDNA or gDNA.

The germline V gene has CDR1 LNHDA and CDR2 SQIVND (reference sequence). The V end was cut by 9 bases, the J end by 5 bases, with 9 bases between. This CDR3 spans 11 amino acids. In the authors' methods: Estimation of nucleated cell counts was performed using reference gene primer amplification. Assay: immunoSEQ multiplex PCR; the TCRdb copy retains only in-frame clones and omits some. V, J and clone size were drawn from that table, and D and trimming were deduced from the DNA. The repertoire holds 210,000 or so clones, roughly 78% seen once, with less than 15% in the top ten. The chain combines TRBV19 with TRBJ2-3; D may be TRBD1 (7 bases). The TCR sequence derives from a woman in her thirties or forties with acute or convalescent COVID-19. The specimen was peripheral blood. CDR3 bases: TGTGCCAGCAGGGGGGTAGATACGCAGTATTTT. It codes for CASRGVDTQYF. Together with reference TRBV19 and TRBJ2-3, the CDR3 gives the full variable domain: DGGITQSPKYLFRKEGQNVTLSCEQNLNHDAMYWYRQDPGQGLRLIYYSQIVNDFQKGDIAEGYSVSREKKESFPLTVTSAQKNPTAFYLCASRGVDTQYFGPGTRLTVL.